Listed below are T cell receptor beta chains from one sample, sequenced in a study of shared clonotypes between healthy human individuals. Sequencing was performed with immunoSEQ multiplex PCR; in TCRdb, only in-frame clones are kept and a portion is missing. The sample includes some 510,000 clones, 75% to 85% of them seen just once. Sequenced material: PBMCs. Receptors originate from a woman aged 40 to 50 in good health. Some clones in this sample may be carry-over from other donors' samples. Each CDR3 is given with its conserved first and last residue. The order of the fields is clone size, V gene, J gene, D gene, CDR3 protein, CDR3 DNA. A D gene is named only where the DNA matches it firmly. Rows give clone size only sometimes, using once, few, many, or a class for an expanded clone.

abundance: NA; v_gene: TRBV15; j_gene: TRBJ1-4; d_gene: TRBD1; CDR3aa: CATSRDRGEKLFF; CDR3nt: TGTGCCACCAGCCGGGACAGGGGGGAAAAACTGTTTTTT
abundance: NA; v_gene: TRBV19; j_gene: TRBJ1-5; d_gene: NA; CDR3aa: CASSIGGGTISNQPQHF; CDR3nt: TGTGCCAGTAGTATCGGTGGGGGGACGATTAGCAATCAGCCCCAGCATTTT
abundance: once; v_gene: TRBV14; j_gene: TRBJ1-2; d_gene: NA; CDR3aa: CASSPPGPIYGYTF; CDR3nt: TGTGCCAGCAGCCCACCGGGACCGATCTATGGCTACACCTTC
abundance: NA; v_gene: TRBV30; j_gene: TRBJ1-2; d_gene: NA; CDR3aa: CAWKKQENPYGYTF; CDR3nt: TGTGCCTGGAAGAAACAGGAGAATCCATATGGCTACACCTTC
abundance: once; v_gene: TRBV11-2; j_gene: TRBJ2-7; d_gene: NA; CDR3aa: CASSSWGADSYEQYF; CDR3nt: TGTGCCAGCAGCTCTTGGGGGGCAGACTCCTACGAGCAGTACTTC
abundance: NA; v_gene: TRBV28; j_gene: TRBJ1-2; d_gene: NA; CDR3aa: CASSLSPGGYTF; CDR3nt: TGTGCCAGCAGCCTTTCACCGGGAGGCTACACCTTC
abundance: few; v_gene: TRBV11-2; j_gene: TRBJ1-1; d_gene: NA; CDR3aa: CASSFQGLTEAFF; CDR3nt: TGTGCCAGCAGCTTCCAGGGTTTAACTGAAGCTTTCTTT
abundance: NA; v_gene: TRBV7-3; j_gene: TRBJ2-1; d_gene: TRBD2; CDR3aa: CASSLGTSGLREQFF; CDR3nt: TGTGCCAGCAGCTTAGGGACTAGCGGCCTTAGGGAGCAGTTCTTC
abundance: once; v_gene: TRBV5-1; j_gene: TRBJ2-2; d_gene: TRBD1; CDR3aa: CASSSDRGSNTGELFF; CDR3nt: TGCGCCAGCAGCTCGGACAGGGGTTCGAACACCGGGGAGCTGTTTTTT
abundance: NA; v_gene: TRBV29-1; j_gene: TRBJ2-1; d_gene: NA; CDR3aa: CSGVISTGRRQSSYNEQFF; CDR3nt: TGCAGCGGTGTCATCTCGACGGGAAGGAGACAATCCTCCTACAATGAGCAGTTCTTC
abundance: NA; v_gene: TRBV2; j_gene: TRBJ1-2; d_gene: TRBD1; CDR3aa: CASSRTQGAQGYTF; CDR3nt: TGTGCCAGCAGTCGTACTCAGGGGGCACAGGGCTACACCTTC
abundance: once; v_gene: TRBV18; j_gene: TRBJ2-1; d_gene: NA; CDR3aa: CASSPGQSVGEQFF; CDR3nt: TGTGCCAGCTCACCAGGTCAGTCCGTGGGTGAGCAGTTCTTC
abundance: NA; v_gene: TRBV19; j_gene: TRBJ2-1; d_gene: NA; CDR3aa: CASNGGSYNEQFF; CDR3nt: TGTGCCAGTAACGGCGGATCCTACAATGAGCAGTTCTTC
abundance: NA; v_gene: TRBV11-2; j_gene: TRBJ2-1; d_gene: TRBD2; CDR3aa: CASSWTSGENYEQFF; CDR3nt: TGTGCCAGCAGCTGGACTAGCGGGGAGAATTATGAGCAGTTCTTC
abundance: NA; v_gene: TRBV28; j_gene: TRBJ2-7; d_gene: NA; CDR3aa: CASSYGIEQYF; CDR3nt: TGTGCCAGCAGCTACGGTATCGAGCAGTACTTC
abundance: NA; v_gene: TRBV5-5; j_gene: TRBJ2-3; d_gene: NA; CDR3aa: CASTPFVGGRTDTQYF; CDR3nt: TGTGCCAGCACCCCCTTCGTCGGCGGGCGCACAGATACGCAGTATTTT
abundance: NA; v_gene: TRBV30; j_gene: TRBJ2-7; d_gene: NA; CDR3aa: CAWSVFGQGTYEQYF; CDR3nt: TGTGCCTGGAGTGTATTCGGTCAGGGGACCTACGAGCAGTACTTC
abundance: NA; v_gene: TRBV2; j_gene: TRBJ2-6; d_gene: NA; CDR3aa: CARRQPSSGANVLTF; CDR3nt: TGTGCCAGGCGGCAGCCCAGCTCTGGGGCCAACGTCCTGACTTTC
abundance: once; v_gene: TRBV29-1; j_gene: TRBJ2-3; d_gene: TRBD1; CDR3aa: CSVEVAGGADTQYF; CDR3nt: TGCAGCGTTGAAGTTGCAGGGGGCGCGGATACGCAGTATTTT
abundance: NA; v_gene: TRBV5-4; j_gene: TRBJ2-7; d_gene: NA; CDR3aa: CASSLGATVGYEQYF; CDR3nt: TGTGCCAGCAGCTTGGGGGCCACGGTGGGCTACGAGCAGTACTTC
abundance: NA; v_gene: TRBV27; j_gene: TRBJ1-5; d_gene: NA; CDR3aa: CASSNRESGNQPQHF; CDR3nt: TGTGCCAGCAGCAACAGGGAGAGCGGCAATCAGCCCCAGCATTTT
abundance: NA; v_gene: TRBV30; j_gene: TRBJ2-1; d_gene: NA; CDR3aa: CAWSGHSYNEQFF; CDR3nt: TGTGCCTGGAGCGGCCACTCCTACAATGAGCAGTTCTTC
abundance: NA; v_gene: TRBV30; j_gene: TRBJ1-1; d_gene: NA; CDR3aa: CAWSRGEGWSTEAFF; CDR3nt: TGTGCCTGGAGTCGGGGTGAGGGTTGGTCGACTGAAGCTTTCTTT
abundance: NA; v_gene: TRBV4-3; j_gene: TRBJ1-6; d_gene: NA; CDR3aa: CASSQGLGSPLHF; CDR3nt: TGCGCCAGCAGCCAAGGTCTGGGTTCACCCCTCCACTTT
abundance: NA; v_gene: TRBV18; j_gene: TRBJ2-3; d_gene: NA; CDR3aa: CASSPRQNADTQYF; CDR3nt: TGTGCCAGCTCGCCCAGACAGAACGCAGATACGCAGTATTTT
abundance: NA; v_gene: TRBV29-1; j_gene: TRBJ1-1; d_gene: NA; CDR3aa: CSVVIQGNTEAFF; CDR3nt: TGCAGCGTTGTTATACAGGGGAACACTGAAGCTTTCTTT
abundance: NA; v_gene: TRBV28; j_gene: TRBJ2-1; d_gene: NA; CDR3aa: CASSPPGGIGEQFF; CDR3nt: TGTGCCAGCAGCCCACCGGGCGGGATTGGGGAGCAGTTCTTC
abundance: once; v_gene: TRBV6-1; j_gene: TRBJ2-7; d_gene: NA; CDR3aa: CASTATSNEQYF; CDR3nt: TGTGCCAGCACCGCGACTAGTAACGAGCAGTACTTC
abundance: NA; v_gene: TRBV7-9; j_gene: TRBJ2-1; d_gene: TRBD2; CDR3aa: CASLRLAGVSSYNEQFF; CDR3nt: TGTGCCAGCCTACGACTAGCGGGAGTTAGCTCCTACAATGAGCAGTTCTTC
abundance: NA; v_gene: TRBV6-1; j_gene: TRBJ2-3; d_gene: NA; CDR3aa: CASTGPFTDTQYF; CDR3nt: TGTGCCAGCACAGGTCCCTTCACAGATACGCAGTATTTT
abundance: once; v_gene: TRBV5-1; j_gene: TRBJ2-7; d_gene: TRBD1; CDR3aa: CASSLVPGQDYEQYF; CDR3nt: TGCGCCAGCAGCTTGGTGCCGGGACAGGACTACGAGCAGTACTTC
abundance: NA; v_gene: TRBV4-1; j_gene: TRBJ2-4; d_gene: NA; CDR3aa: CASSQDGIAANIQYF; CDR3nt: TGCGCCAGCAGCCAAGATGGGATAGCTGCTAACATTCAGTACTTC
abundance: NA; v_gene: TRBV28; j_gene: TRBJ2-2; d_gene: TRBD1; CDR3aa: CASRAPLGQVGTGELFF; CDR3nt: TGTGCCAGCAGGGCCCCATTGGGACAGGTGGGCACCGGGGAGCTGTTTTTT
abundance: NA; v_gene: TRBV9; j_gene: TRBJ2-2; d_gene: TRBD2; CDR3aa: CASSAGLAGGELFF; CDR3nt: TGTGCCAGCAGCGCGGGACTAGCGGGCGGGGAGCTGTTTTTT
abundance: NA; v_gene: TRBV13; j_gene: TRBJ2-7; d_gene: TRBD2; CDR3aa: CASSSWTSGYEQYF; CDR3nt: TGTGCCAGCAGCTCCTGGACTAGCGGGTACGAGCAGTACTTC
abundance: once; v_gene: TRBV13; j_gene: TRBJ2-5; d_gene: TRBD1; CDR3aa: CASSWGQGGETQYF; CDR3nt: TGTGCCAGCAGCTGGGGACAGGGTGGGGAGACCCAGTACTTC
abundance: NA; v_gene: TRBV14; j_gene: TRBJ1-3; d_gene: NA; CDR3aa: CATAPSSGNTIYF; CDR3nt: TGTGCCACCGCACCTAGCTCTGGAAACACCATATATTTT
abundance: NA; v_gene: TRBV6-1; j_gene: TRBJ2-3; d_gene: TRBD2; CDR3aa: CASSEVAGETDTQYF; CDR3nt: TGTGCCAGCAGTGAGGTAGCGGGAGAGACAGATACGCAGTATTTT
abundance: NA; v_gene: TRBV6-5; j_gene: TRBJ2-1; d_gene: TRBD1; CDR3aa: CASTSGTGNEQFF; CDR3nt: TGTGCCAGCACCTCCGGGACAGGCAATGAGCAGTTCTTC
abundance: NA; v_gene: TRBV29-1; j_gene: TRBJ2-2; d_gene: TRBD2; CDR3aa: CSVQAASGTGELFF; CDR3nt: TGCAGCGTCCAGGCGGCTAGCGGGACCGGGGAGCTGTTTTTT
abundance: NA; v_gene: TRBV29-1; j_gene: TRBJ2-1; d_gene: TRBD2; CDR3aa: CSVAPGGIYNEQFF; CDR3nt: TGCAGCGTTGCCCCGGGAGGAATATACAATGAGCAGTTCTTC
abundance: NA; v_gene: TRBV30; j_gene: TRBJ2-7; d_gene: TRBD1; CDR3aa: CAWRVTGAHLEQYF; CDR3nt: TGTGCCTGGAGAGTGACAGGGGCCCACCTCGAGCAGTACTTC
abundance: NA; v_gene: TRBV11-2; j_gene: TRBJ2-3; d_gene: NA; CDR3aa: CASSLEGVGGGAGDTQYF; CDR3nt: TGTGCCAGCAGCTTAGAGGGAGTGGGAGGGGGCGCAGGAGATACGCAGTATTTT
abundance: NA; v_gene: TRBV28; j_gene: TRBJ2-3; d_gene: NA; CDR3aa: CASMGGGGRDSTDTQYF; CDR3nt: TGTGCCAGCATGGGAGGAGGGGGCAGGGACTCCACAGATACGCAGTATTTT
abundance: NA; v_gene: TRBV28; j_gene: TRBJ2-1; d_gene: NA; CDR3aa: CASTLGVSYNEQFF; CDR3nt: TGTGCCAGCACCTTGGGGGTCTCCTACAATGAGCAGTTCTTC
abundance: NA; v_gene: TRBV19; j_gene: TRBJ1-5; d_gene: NA; CDR3aa: CASRPNGNQPQHF; CDR3nt: TGTGCCAGTAGACCCAACGGCAATCAGCCCCAGCATTTT
abundance: NA; v_gene: TRBV7-2; j_gene: TRBJ1-3; d_gene: NA; CDR3aa: CASSLGLAGNTIYF; CDR3nt: TGTGCCAGCAGCTTAGGCCTCGCTGGAAACACCATATATTTT
abundance: once; v_gene: TRBV5-1; j_gene: TRBJ2-7; d_gene: NA; CDR3aa: CASSYRSGEISYEQYF; CDR3nt: TGCGCCAGCAGCTACAGATCAGGGGAGATATCCTACGAGCAGTACTTC
abundance: few; v_gene: TRBV7-9; j_gene: TRBJ2-1; d_gene: TRBD1; CDR3aa: CASSTRQGGSIDEQFF; CDR3nt: TGTGCCAGCAGCACTCGACAGGGTGGGTCAATCGATGAGCAGTTCTTC
abundance: few; v_gene: TRBV30; j_gene: TRBJ2-5; d_gene: NA; CDR3aa: CAWIPRQETQYF; CDR3nt: TGTGCCTGGATCCCGCGTCAGGAGACCCAGTACTTC
abundance: NA; v_gene: TRBV9; j_gene: TRBJ2-3; d_gene: NA; CDR3aa: CASSVSWSTDTQYF; CDR3nt: TGTGCCAGCAGCGTATCCTGGAGTACAGATACGCAGTATTTT
abundance: once; v_gene: TRBV5-1; j_gene: TRBJ2-7; d_gene: NA; CDR3aa: CASTLVGSSYEQYF; CDR3nt: TGCGCCAGCACCTTGGTGGGGAGTTCCTACGAGCAGTACTTC
abundance: NA; v_gene: TRBV28; j_gene: TRBJ1-4; d_gene: NA; CDR3aa: CASLLAGRVGKLFF; CDR3nt: TGTGCCAGCTTACTGGCGGGCAGGGTTGGAAAACTGTTTTTT
abundance: NA; v_gene: TRBV7-9; j_gene: TRBJ2-5; d_gene: TRBD2; CDR3aa: CASSLLLTSRETQYF; CDR3nt: TGTGCCAGCAGCTTACTACTGACTAGCCGAGAGACCCAGTACTTC